This T cell receptor beta chain is from a study of blood T cell repertoires in COVID-19 (TCRdb year 2020). For context, the study as a whole: Samples covering the acute and convalescent phases of COVID-19 were provided by collaborators in the United States, Italy and Spain. The material from the prospective study consisted of cDNA or gDNA derived from T cells, B-cell-depleted T cells, or PBMCs. Subjects who had been exposed to COVID-19, were actively infected with it, or had recovered from it provided the deeply sampled blood TCRbeta repertoires that made up the dataset. The repertoires were made available in a free public database intended to serve as a resource for research on the immune response to SARS-CoV-2. The samples were drawn from two sources: the first 160 participants of the ongoing ImmuneRACE study, and over 950 subjects contributed by 6 global collaborators. The sample metadata nearly always contained a de-identified subject ID, COVID-19 status, age in years and sex. HLA class I and class II types, where available, came from metadata supplied by the sample provider rather than from assay-based typing.

The immunoSEQ Assay, a bias-controlled multiplex PCR, was used to amplify TCRbeta CDR3 regions from genomic DNA. On the authors' methods: Nucleated cell counts per sample were estimated from amplification of reference gene primers within the assay. Sequence reads were collapsed and filtered to measure the absolute abundance of every unique TCRbeta CDR3 rearrangement. For each sample, productive Simpson clonality was calculated by taking the square root of Simpson's diversity index across productive rearrangements. Imported from immuneACCESS, the table was reduced by TCRdb to in-frame sequences with V and J called. These copies leave out some clones; in studies compared against another copy, an unresolved V gene accounts for under half, and the cause of the remainder is not known. V and J calls and clone size are copied from that table; D and trimming were computed from the DNA. The sample records around 16,000 clones, approximately 88% of which are singletons. Around 12% of the sample lies in the top ten.

V and J are truncated by 6 bases and 2 bases respectively, leaving an intervening sequence of 17 bases. The CDR3, from cysteine to phenylalanine, totals 14 residues. Left in the record is the CDR3 DNA by itself, 42 bases read in frame from the first base. CDR1 SQVTM and CDR2 ANQGSEA are derived from the germline V gene. Concerning this clone: This receptor's antigen is unknown. No much larger clone is present one base from it, and per-base qualities are unavailable.

The paper's findings and limits, for the study overall: Clinical and demographic metadata were provided uncurated, with the amount varying by source and participant.

Each collaborating institution followed its own protocols to collect whole blood in K2EDTA tubes. For TCRbeta analysis, collaborator samples were shipped as frozen whole blood, as isolated PBMCs, or as DNA extracted from either sample type. This sequence was found in a human donor in a cohort sampled during active COVID-19. The material sequenced was peripheral blood. The receptor chain draws on TRBV29-1 and TRBJ2-7; the D gene identity is not certain. The CDR3 sequence is CSVAPRHGTYEQYF. The nucleotide sequence is TGCAGCGTCGCCCCCCGCCATGGCACCTACGAGCAGTACTTC.